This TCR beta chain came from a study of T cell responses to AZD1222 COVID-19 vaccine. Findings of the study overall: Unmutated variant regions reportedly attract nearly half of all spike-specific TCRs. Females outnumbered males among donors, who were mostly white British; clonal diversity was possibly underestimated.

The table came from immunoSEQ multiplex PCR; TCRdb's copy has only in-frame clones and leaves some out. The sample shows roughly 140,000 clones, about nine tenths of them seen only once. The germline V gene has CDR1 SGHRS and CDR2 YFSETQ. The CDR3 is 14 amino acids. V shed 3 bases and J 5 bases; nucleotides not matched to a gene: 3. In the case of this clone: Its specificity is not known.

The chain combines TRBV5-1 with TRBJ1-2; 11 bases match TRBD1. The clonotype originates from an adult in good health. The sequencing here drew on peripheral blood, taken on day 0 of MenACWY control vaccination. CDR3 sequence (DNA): TGCGCCAGCAGCTACGGACAGGGGGCGTATGGCTACACCTTC. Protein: CASSYGQGAYGYTF.